What follows are 21 T cell receptor beta chains derived from one specimen sequenced in a study of T cells after yellow fever vaccination. A single record per CDR3 protein comes from TCRdb applying MiXCR to the 5' RACE reads. The table has about 260,000 distinct CDR3 sequences, roughly 4% seen once. This material consisted of PBMCs, taken 15 days after the yellow fever booster vaccination. These receptors originate from a man younger than 30 who received the YFV17D yellow fever vaccine.

This chain joins TRBV7-6 and TRBJ2-1; a possible D gene is TRBD1 (8 bases). CDR1 is SGHVS, CDR2 FNYEAQ, per germline. Between the trimmed V and J ends, which lost 5 bases and 4 bases, there was a span of 21 bases. The CDR3 totals 17 residues. The CDR3 is CASSGGQGGFEYNEQFF. The DNA for the CDR3 is TGTGCCAGCAGCGGTGGACAGGGAGGGTTTGAGTACAATGAGCAGTTCTTC.

This clonotype was seen ten or more times. The genes are TRBV7-7 and TRBJ2-5; D might be TRBD2 (6 bases). Trimming removed 5 bases at V and 9 bases at J, with 22 bases between. The CDR3 consists of 15 residues. Per germline, CDR1 SSHAT and CDR2 FNYEAQ (reference sequence). CDR3 DNA sequence: TGTGCCAGCAGCGCCACGGCGGGACCGACGAGCCCCCAGTACTTC. It yields the protein CASSATAGPTSPQYF.

This clonotype was detected ten times or more. The CDR3 region is CASSPYKGGMGYTF. The CDR3, as DNA: TGTGCCAGCAGCCCGTACAAGGGGGGGATGGGCTACACCTTC. V gene TRBV7-8 combines with J gene TRBJ1-2; the D gene is possibly TRBD1 (6 bases). CDR1 and CDR2 from the germline V gene are SGHVS and FQNEAQ. CDR3 size: 14 residues. The V end was cut by 5 bases, the J end by 8 bases, with 18 bases between.

This clonotype was observed at least ten times. The chain employs TRBV5-1 and TRBJ1-1; TRBD1 matches at 8 bases. The CDR3 extends over 13 amino acids. V shed 7 bases and J 6 bases; nucleotides not matched to a gene: 8. Per germline, CDR1 SGHRS and CDR2 YFSETQ. CDR3 nucleotide sequence: TGCGCCAGCGTCCGGGACAGGAGCTCTGAAGCTTTCTTT. Protein: CASVRDRSSEAFF. Drawing the rest from reference TRBV5-1 and TRBJ1-1, the complete variable domain is KAGVTQTPRYLIKTRGQQVTLSCSPISGHRSVSWYQQTPGQGLQFLFEYFSETQRNKGNFPGRFSGRQFSNSRSEMNVSTLELGDSALYLCASVRDRSSEAFFGQGTRLTVV.

This clonotype was seen many times. V usage is TRBV10-3 and J usage is TRBJ2-5; 7 bases fit TRBD2. J gave up 0 bases and V 3 bases, and 7 bases lay outside the gene matches. There are 16 residues in the CDR3. In germline, CDR1 is ENHRY, CDR2 SYGVKD. The CDR3 sequence: CAISERMGGYQETQYF. The CDR3 nucleotides are TGTGCCATCAGTGAACGGATGGGGGGGTACCAAGAGACCCAGTACTTC.

This clonotype was recorded at least ten times. The CDR3 nucleotides are TGTGCCAGCTCACTCACAGATAGCAATCAGCCCCAGCATTTT. It codes for CASSLTDSNQPQHF. This rearrangement joins TRBV18 to TRBJ1-5; D unclear. The CDR3 spans 14 residues. V was shortened by 4 bases and J by 0 bases, with 7 bases between the two germline ends. Germline V gene data show CDR1 as KGHSH and CDR2 as LQKENI.

The V call is TRBV6-2 or TRBV6-3, the J call TRBJ1-6, with 8 positions matching TRBD1. CDR3 length: 14 residues. The V and J ends lost 4 bases and 10 bases, in that order; junction bases with no gene match: 6. Germline values: CDR1 MNHEY, CDR2 SVGEGT. The chain's CDR3 is CASSWGQENSPLHF. The CDR3 DNA reads as TGTGCCAGCAGTTGGGGACAGGAGAACTCACCCCTCCACTTT.

This clonotype showed up just a few times. This chain links TRBV6-5 with TRBJ1-1; D is unresolved. V was cut by 7 bases and J by 1 base, with 13 bases left in between. CDR3 length: 14 residues. The germline gives CDR1 MNHEY, CDR2 SVGAGI. The CDR3 loop reads CASTPRIRNTEAFF. The CDR3 DNA follows: TGTGCCAGCACTCCGAGAATCAGGAACACTGAAGCTTTCTTT.

This clonotype was observed at least ten times. The genes are TRBV27 and TRBJ2-2; D gene unclear. Germline loops: CDR1 MNHEY, CDR2 SMNVEV (reference sequence). The ends were cut back, 6 bases at V and 3 bases at J, with 14 bases in the middle. The CDR3 has 15 amino acids. As DNA, the CDR3 is TGTGCCAGCAGCCCAACGGGTTTTGACACCGGGGAGCTGTTTTTT. As protein: CASSPTGFDTGELFF.

This clonotype has at least ten counts. CDR3 loop: CASSASGSTDTQYF. In DNA form, the CDR3 reads TGCGCCAGCAGCGCTAGCGGGAGCACAGATACGCAGTATTTT. V gene TRBV5-1 combines with J gene TRBJ2-3; 8 bases line up with TRBD2. The V gene's germline CDR1 is SGHRS and CDR2 YFSETQ. There are 14 residues in the CDR3. Trimming cost V 4 bases and J 0 bases; bases outside gene matches: 1.

This clonotype was seen ten or more times. The chain combines TRBV27 with TRBJ2-7, with D tentatively TRBD1 (5 bases). Germline CDR1 is MNHEY and CDR2 is SMNVEV (reference sequence). This CDR3 comprises 13 residues. The V end was cut by 5 bases, the J end by 2 bases, with 10 bases between. DNA for the CDR3: TGTGCCAGCAGTACGACAGCTACCTACGAGCAGTACTTC. Protein: CASSTTATYEQYF.

This clonotype was counted at least ten times. The V call is TRBV5-1, the J call TRBJ2-1; D is uncertain. The CDR3 has 13 residues. V was shortened by 7 bases and J by 4 bases, with 12 bases between the two germline ends. Looked up from germline, CDR1 is SGHRS and CDR2 is YFSETQ. For the CDR3, the DNA is TGCGCCAGCTCAATGGGCACTTACAATGAGCAGTTCTTC. It codes for CASSMGTYNEQFF.

This clonotype was seen many times. The chain is built from TRBV3-1 and TRBJ2-7; either TRBD1 or TRBD2 may fit D (6 bases each). With 4 bases removed from V and 7 bases from J, the gap between germline ends came to 14 bases. The CDR3 has 13 amino acids. Germline V CDR1 and CDR2: LGHDT, YNNKEL (reference sequence). CDR3 bases: TGTGCCAGCAGCCTATTAAGAGGGGGGGAGCAGTACTTC. Its translation is CASSLLRGGEQYF.

The J gene is TRBJ2-1, the V gene TRBV15, with D unclear. V lost 0 bases and J lost 7, with 10 bases in between. CDR3 length: 14 residues. CDR1 LNHNV and CDR2 YYDKDF come from the germline V gene (reference sequence). The CDR3 here is CATSREPARNEQFF. CDR3 coding DNA: TGTGCCACCAGCAGAGAACCAGCACGGAATGAGCAGTTCTTC.

This clonotype was detected only a few times. CDR3 DNA sequence: TGTGCCAGCAGTTACTCGGGGTGGCCTAGCGGGGGAAATGAGCAGTTCTTC. This codes for CASSYSGWPSGGNEQFF. The chain links TRBV6-2 or TRBV6-3 to TRBJ2-1, with TRBD2 matching 10 bases. V lost 0 bases and J lost 7; bases outside the gene matches: 9. The CDR3 has 17 residues. Looked up from germline, CDR1 is MNHEY and CDR2 is SVGEGT.

This clonotype has at least ten counts. This chain uses TRBV10-2 with TRBJ1-6; the D is unclear. Germline loops: CDR1 WSHSY, CDR2 SAAADI. The CDR3 loop spans 12 amino acids. Trimming took off 9 bases at V and 5 bases at J, with 8 bases between the two ends. In DNA form, the CDR3 reads TGCGCCAGTCGGCAGAATAATTCACCCCTCCACTTT. This codes for CASRQNNSPLHF.

This clonotype came up many times. The chain couples TRBV28 to TRBJ2-2; D perhaps matches TRBD2 (6 bases). Germline CDR1 MDHEN, CDR2 SYDVKM. The CDR3 loop spans 17 amino acids. The V end was cut by 6 bases, the J end by 1 base, with 18 bases between. Written as DNA, the CDR3 is TGTGCCAGCAGCTCCCCCCTGGAGGGATTGAACACCGGGGAGCTGTTTTTT. Protein product: CASSSPLEGLNTGELFF.

Of note for this clonotype: Since a much larger clone is just one base distant, this may be a read error. The chain recombines TRBV7-2 with TRBJ2-5; D perhaps matches TRBD1 (6 bases). The germline gives CDR1 SGHTA, CDR2 FQGNSA. The CDR3 length is 15 residues. V dropped 3 bases and J dropped 4 bases, with 15 bases sitting between them. CDR3 region: CASSFGTWTAETQYF. The DNA of the CDR3 is TGTGCCAGCAGCTTCGGCACATGGACAGCAGAGACCCAGTACTTC.

This clonotype was detected ten times or more. The chain carries TRBV7-9 and TRBJ2-6, with TRBD2 as a possible D gene (5 bases). The V end was cut by 1 base, the J end by 0 bases, with 19 bases between. CDR3 length: 20 amino acids. Germline V CDR1 and CDR2: SEHNR, FQNEAQ (reference sequence). The CDR3, as DNA: TGTGCCAGCAGCTTAGGGGCGTTCGGGGATTCCTACTCTGGGGCCAACGTCCTGACTTTC. Translated: CASSLGAFGDSYSGANVLTF.

Many counts were recorded for this clonotype. V and J are TRBV6-6 and TRBJ1-1; maybe TRBD1 (5 bases). V dropped 6 bases and J dropped 1 base, with 12 bases sitting between them. The CDR3 covers 14 residues. CDR1 MNHNY and CDR2 SVGAGI come from the germline V gene (reference sequence). Here the CDR3 DNA reads TGTGCCAGCAGCCCTTGGGGGGGGAACACTGAAGCTTTCTTT. Translated, it gives CASSPWGGNTEAFF.

A word on this clonotype: This may arise from a read error, as a much more abundant clone is one base away. This sequence joins TRBV20-1 and TRBJ2-7; D not resolved. Germline-derived CDR1 and CDR2 are DFQATT and SNEGSKA (reference sequence). The CDR3 extends over 13 amino acids. CDR3 sequence (DNA): TGCAGTGGAGTGTGGGCCAGCGAATACGAGCAGCACTTC. It codes for CSGVWASEYEQHF.